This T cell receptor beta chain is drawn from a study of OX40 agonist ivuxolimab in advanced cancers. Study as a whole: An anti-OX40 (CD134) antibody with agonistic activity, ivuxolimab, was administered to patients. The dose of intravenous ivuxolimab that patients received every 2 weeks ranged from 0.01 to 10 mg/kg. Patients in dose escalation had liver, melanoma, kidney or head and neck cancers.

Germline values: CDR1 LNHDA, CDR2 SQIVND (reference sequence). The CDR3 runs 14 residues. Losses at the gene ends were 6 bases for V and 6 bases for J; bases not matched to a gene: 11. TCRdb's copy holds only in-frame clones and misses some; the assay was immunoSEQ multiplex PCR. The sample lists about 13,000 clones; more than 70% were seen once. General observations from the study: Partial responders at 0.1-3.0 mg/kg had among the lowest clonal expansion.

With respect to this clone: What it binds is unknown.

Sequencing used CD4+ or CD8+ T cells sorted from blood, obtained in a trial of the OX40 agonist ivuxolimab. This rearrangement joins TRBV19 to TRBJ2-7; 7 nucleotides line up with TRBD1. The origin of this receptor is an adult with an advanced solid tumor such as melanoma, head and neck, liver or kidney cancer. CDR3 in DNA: TGTGCCAGTAGCCCAGGGGGTGGGGGATTCGAGCAGTACTTC. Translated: CASSPGGGGFEQYF.